This TCR beta chain was identified during a study of molecular identifiers for immune sequencing clone quantification. Looking at the study overall: The replicates split RNA from around 18,000 or 91,000 naive CD8 cells five ways and sequenced four.

Previously described methods and listed TCR primers were employed for the bulk TCR libraries. A single record per CDR3 protein comes from TCRdb applying MiXCR to the PCR reads. The sample records some 97,000 distinct CDR3 sequences, under 40% being singletons. Worth noting for this clonotype: Its antigen is not known.

The V end lost 5 bases, the J end lost 8 bases, and 10 bases lay between the germline ends. The V gene's germline CDR1 is SGHTA and CDR2 FQGTGA. CDR3 size: 12 residues. The study's findings and limits: Sharing of a barcode by identical TCR molecules could cause highly expanded clone sizes to be underestimated.

Material: naive CD8+ T cells from blood, with Jurkat cell RNA spiked in. The subset: FACS-sorted CD8+CD4-CCR7+CD45RA+ naive T cells. The J gene is TRBJ2-1, the V gene TRBV7-3; no definite D call. The clonotype originates from a human donor in good health. Some libraries in this study had Jurkat cell RNA spiked in. CDR3 loop: CASSPKIYEQFF. The CDR3 DNA is TGTGCCAGCAGCCCCAAGATCTATGAGCAGTTCTTC.